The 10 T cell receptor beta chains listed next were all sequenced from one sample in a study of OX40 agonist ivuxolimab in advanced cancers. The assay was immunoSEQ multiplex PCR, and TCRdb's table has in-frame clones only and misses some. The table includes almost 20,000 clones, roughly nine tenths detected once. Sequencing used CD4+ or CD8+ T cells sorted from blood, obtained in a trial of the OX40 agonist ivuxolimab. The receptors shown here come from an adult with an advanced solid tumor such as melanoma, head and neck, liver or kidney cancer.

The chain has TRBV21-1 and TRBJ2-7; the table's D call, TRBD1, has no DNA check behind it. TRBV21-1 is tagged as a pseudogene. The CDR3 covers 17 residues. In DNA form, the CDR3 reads TGTGCCAGTCGTGGGGGCCAAAAGGGAATAAGCTCCTACGAGCAGTACTTC. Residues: CASRGGQKGISSYEQYF.

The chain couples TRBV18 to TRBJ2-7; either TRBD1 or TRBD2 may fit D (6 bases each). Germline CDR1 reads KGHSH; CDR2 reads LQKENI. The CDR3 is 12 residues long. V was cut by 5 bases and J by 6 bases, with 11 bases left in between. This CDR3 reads CASSIQGGEQYF. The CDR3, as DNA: TGTGCCAGCTCAATACAGGGAGGCGAGCAGTACTTC. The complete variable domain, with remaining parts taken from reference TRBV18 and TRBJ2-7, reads NAGVMQNPRHLVRRRGQEARLRCSPMKGHSHVYWYRQLPEEGLKFMVYLQKENIIDESGMPKERFSAEFPKEGPSILRIQQVVRGDSAAYFCASSIQGGEQYFGPGTRLTVT.

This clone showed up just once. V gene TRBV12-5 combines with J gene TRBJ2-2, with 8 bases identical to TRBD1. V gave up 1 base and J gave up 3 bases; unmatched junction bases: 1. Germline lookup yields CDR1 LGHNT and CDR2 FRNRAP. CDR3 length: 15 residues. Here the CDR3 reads CASGLGDRHTGELFF. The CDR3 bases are TGTGCTAGTGGTTTGGGGGACAGGCACACCGGGGAGCTGTTTTTT. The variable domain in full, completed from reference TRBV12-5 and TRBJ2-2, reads DARVTQTPRHKVTEMGQEVTMRCQPILGHNTVFWYRQTMMQGLELLAYFRNRAPLDDSGMPKDRFSAEMPDATLATLKIQPSEPRDSAVYFCASGLGDRHTGELFFGEGSRLTVL.

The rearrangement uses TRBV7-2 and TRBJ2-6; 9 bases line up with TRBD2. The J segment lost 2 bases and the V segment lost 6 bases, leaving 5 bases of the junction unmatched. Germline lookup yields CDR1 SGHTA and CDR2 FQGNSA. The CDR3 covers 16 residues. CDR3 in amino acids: CASRRIAGAGANVLTF. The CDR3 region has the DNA TGTGCCAGCAGGCGAATAGCGGGGGCTGGGGCCAACGTCCTGACTTTC.

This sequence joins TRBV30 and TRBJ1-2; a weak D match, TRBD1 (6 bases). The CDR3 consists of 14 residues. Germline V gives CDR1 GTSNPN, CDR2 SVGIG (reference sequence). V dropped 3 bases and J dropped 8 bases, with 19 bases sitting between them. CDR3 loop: CAWSPKQGLEGYTF. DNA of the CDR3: TGTGCCTGGAGCCCAAAACAGGGATTGGAGGGCTACACCTTC.

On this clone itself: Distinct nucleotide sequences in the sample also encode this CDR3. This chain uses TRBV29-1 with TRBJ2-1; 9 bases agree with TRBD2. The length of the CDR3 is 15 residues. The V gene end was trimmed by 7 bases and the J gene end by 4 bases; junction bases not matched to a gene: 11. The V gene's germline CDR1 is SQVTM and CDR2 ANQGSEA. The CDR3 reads CSGRGGRAEYNEQFF. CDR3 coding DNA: TGCAGCGGGCGGGGGGGGAGGGCCGAATACAATGAGCAGTTCTTC.

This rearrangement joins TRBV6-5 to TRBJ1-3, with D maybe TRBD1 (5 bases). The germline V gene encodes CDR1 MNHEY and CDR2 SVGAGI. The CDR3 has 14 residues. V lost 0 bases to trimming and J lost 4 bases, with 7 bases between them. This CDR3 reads CASSYSTAGNTIYF. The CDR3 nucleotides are TGTGCCAGCAGTTACTCGACAGCCGGAAACACCATATATTTT.

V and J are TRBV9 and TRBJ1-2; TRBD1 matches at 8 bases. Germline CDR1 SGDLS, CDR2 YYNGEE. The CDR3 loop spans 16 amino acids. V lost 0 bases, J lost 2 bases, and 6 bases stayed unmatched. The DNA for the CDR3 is TGTGCCAGCAGCGTAGCTTGGACAGGGATGAACTATGGCTACACCTTC. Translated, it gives CASSVAWTGMNYGYTF.

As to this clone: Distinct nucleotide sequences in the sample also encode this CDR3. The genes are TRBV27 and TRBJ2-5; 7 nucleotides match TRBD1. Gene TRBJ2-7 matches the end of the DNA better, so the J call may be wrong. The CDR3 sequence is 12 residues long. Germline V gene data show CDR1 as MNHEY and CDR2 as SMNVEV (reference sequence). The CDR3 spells CASSPGGYEQYF. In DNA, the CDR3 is TGTGCCAGCAGTCCAGGGGGCTACGAGCAGTACTTC.

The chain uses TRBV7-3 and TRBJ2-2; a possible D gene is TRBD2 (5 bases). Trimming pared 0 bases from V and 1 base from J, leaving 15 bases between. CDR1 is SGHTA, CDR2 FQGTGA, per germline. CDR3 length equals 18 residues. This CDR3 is CASSLTAASLGNTGELFF. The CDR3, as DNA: TGTGCCAGCAGCTTAACCGCGGCTAGCTTAGGGAACACCGGGGAGCTGTTTTTT.